This T cell receptor (beta chain) emerged from a study of T cell responses to AZD1222 COVID-19 vaccine. Only in-frame clones appear in the TCRdb table, and some are missing; sequencing was by immunoSEQ multiplex PCR. The data contain some 120,000 clones, 87% of them seen just once; the ten biggest clones take up over 1.2%. In the case of this clone: Its antigen remains unknown.

Overall study results and limits: White British people made up most donors, females outnumbered males, and clonal diversity was possibly underestimated. Unmutated variant regions are reportedly targeted by nearly half of spike-specific TCRs. Samples come after the peak T cell response, not at day 14. Just a handful of people given AZD1222 tested seropositive at baseline.

CDR3 length equals 15 residues. From germline, CDR1 is SGDLS and CDR2 YYNGEE. The V end was cut by 2 bases, the J end by 8 bases, with 16 bases between. The sequencing used peripheral blood, collected on day 0 of AZD1222 vaccination. The chain has TRBV9 and TRBJ1-4; perhaps TRBD1 as D (6 bases). The clonotype comes from an adult in good health. The CDR3 here is CASSVTGGPMEKLFF. DNA for the CDR3: TGTGCCAGCAGCGTTACTGGGGGGCCCATGGAAAAACTGTTTTTT.